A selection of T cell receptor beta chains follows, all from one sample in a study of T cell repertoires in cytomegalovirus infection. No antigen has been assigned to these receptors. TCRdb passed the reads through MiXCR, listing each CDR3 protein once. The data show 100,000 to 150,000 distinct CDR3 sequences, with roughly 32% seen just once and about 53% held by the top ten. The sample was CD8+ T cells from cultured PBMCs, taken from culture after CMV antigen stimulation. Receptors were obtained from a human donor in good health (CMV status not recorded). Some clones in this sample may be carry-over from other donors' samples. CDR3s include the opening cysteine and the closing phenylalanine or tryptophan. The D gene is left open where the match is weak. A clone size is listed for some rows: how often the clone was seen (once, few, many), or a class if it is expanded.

TGTGCCAGCAGCTTAGTCGGGGACCGGGGACTAGGGCCTTTTTTGTTCTTC,CASSLVGDRGLGPFLFF,TRBV7-9,-,TRBD2,TRBJ2-1
TGTGCCAGCAGTGTGGGCGCGGGGGGGGGAAATCAGCCCCAGCATTTT,CASSVGAGGGNQPQHF,TRBV6-6,-,-,TRBJ1-5
TGTGCCAGCAGTCCTAGCGGGGAGAGTTACAATGAGCAGTTCTTC,CASSPSGESYNEQFF,TRBV6-5,-,TRBD2,TRBJ2-1
TGTGCCAGCAGCTTGGATATGGAAGGACCCTACAATGAGCAGTTCTTC,CASSLDMEGPYNEQFF,TRBV5-6,-,-,TRBJ2-1
TGTGCCAGCAGCCGATACCTGACAGAGTACTACGAGCAGTACTTC,CASSRYLTEYYEQYF,TRBV5-6,-,-,TRBJ2-7
TGTGCCAGCAGGGAGGGACAAAATTCACCCCTCCACTTT,CASREGQNSPLHF,TRBV7-2,many,-,TRBJ1-6
TGTGCCAGCGGTTCCCTGGGACAGGGGATCTACGAGCAGTACTTC,CASGSLGQGIYEQYF,TRBV28,-,TRBD1,TRBJ2-7
TGCAGCGTTGAAAGTTTCGGGATTTCTACAGATACGCAGTATTTT,CSVESFGISTDTQYF,TRBV29-1,-,-,TRBJ2-3
TGTGCCAGCAGCTTGAGTAACACTGAAGCTTTCTTT,CASSLSNTEAFF,TRBV7-2,-,-,TRBJ1-1
TGTGCCAGTAGTGCCGGGACGGACACCTACAATGAGCAGTTCTTC,CASSAGTDTYNEQFF,TRBV19,-,-,TRBJ2-1
TGTGCCAGCAGCCAGGATCGTAGCTCCTACGAGCAGTACTTC,CASSQDRSSYEQYF,TRBV7-2,many,-,TRBJ2-7
TGTGCCAGCAGCCTAGAGGCAGGGGGGGTCACTGAAGCTTTCTTT,CASSLEAGGVTEAFF,TRBV7-8,many,TRBD1,TRBJ1-1
TGTGCCAGCAGTTTTTACAGGGAAGAGACCCAGTACTTC,CASSFYREETQYF,TRBV28,-,-,TRBJ2-5
TGTGCCAGCAGGACCGGGGCAGAAAGCTCCTACGAGCAGTACTTC,CASRTGAESSYEQYF,TRBV7-9,few,-,TRBJ2-7
TGTGCCAGCAGTTACCCGGACAGGGGGATACCTTACGAGCAGTACTTC,CASSYPDRGIPYEQYF,TRBV6-2/TRBV6-3,few,TRBD1,TRBJ2-7
TGTGCCAGCAGCCAGGGCGTCAATCAGCCCCAGCATTTT,CASSQGVNQPQHF,TRBV7-6,many,-,TRBJ1-5
TGTGCCACCAGCAGAGATTTCGGTACTGGAAACACCATATATTTT,CATSRDFGTGNTIYF,TRBV15,few,-,TRBJ1-3
TGTGCCAGCAGCTCTACTCTACTAGCGGGGGGGCGGGTTGATGAGCAGTTCTTC,CASSSTLLAGGRVDEQFF,TRBV28,few,TRBD2,TRBJ2-1
TGTGCCAGCAGCCCAAGAGTGGGCAATCAGCCCCAGCATTTT,CASSPRVGNQPQHF,TRBV7-8,-,-,TRBJ1-5
TGTGCCAGCAGCTTAGCGCTAAGTCCTAGCGGGGGGGCCATCGAGACCCAGTACTTC,CASSLALSPSGGAIETQYF,TRBV7-8,-,TRBD2,TRBJ2-5
TGTGCCAGCAGTTACTCGAGTGGACAGGGGTACGAGCAGTACTTC,CASSYSSGQGYEQYF,TRBV6-2/TRBV6-3,few,TRBD1,TRBJ2-7
TGTGCCAGCAGCGAGGGTGTCTCGTACGAGCAGTACTTC,CASSEGVSYEQYF,TRBV7-2,many,-,TRBJ2-7
TGCGCCAGCCGACTTACTTGGACAGGGGAGAACACTGAAGCTTTCTTT,CASRLTWTGENTEAFF,TRBV5-1,once,TRBD1,TRBJ1-1
TGTGCCAGCAGCCTAGATCTGACGGGACAGCTTACCTACGAGCAGTACTTC,CASSLDLTGQLTYEQYF,TRBV11-2,-,TRBD1,TRBJ2-7
TGTGCCAGCAGTTACTCGGTGCTCGGCACTGAAGCTTTCTTT,CASSYSVLGTEAFF,TRBV6-5,many,-,TRBJ1-1
TGTGCCAGCAGCTTACGGAGGTCCCTTAATGAAAAACTGTTTTTT,CASSLRRSLNEKLFF,TRBV11-2,-,-,TRBJ1-4
TGTGCTAGCAGCTCAATTTTAGGGCCCAAACAAGAGACCCAGTACTTC,CASSSILGPKQETQYF,TRBV7-7,many,-,TRBJ2-5
TGTGCCAGCAGCCCTGGGCCCGCGGGGCTGTTTTTT,CASSPGPAGLFF,TRBV3-1,-,-,TRBJ2-2
TGTGCCAGCAGCCCAGCCCCTCGCAATGAGCAGTTCTTC,CASSPAPRNEQFF,TRBV7-9,-,-,TRBJ2-1
TGCAGCGTTGATCCCGGGACAGTCGGCTACACCTTC,CSVDPGTVGYTF,TRBV29-1,few,TRBD1,TRBJ1-2
TGTGCCAGCAGTTTTATGGTCACGTACACAGATACGCAGTATTTT,CASSFMVTYTDTQYF,TRBV28,-,-,TRBJ2-3
TGTGCCAGCAGGACCCGAACCGGGGGTCTGGGGACTGAAGCTTTCTTT,CASRTRTGGLGTEAFF,TRBV6-1,-,-,TRBJ1-1
TGTGCCAGCAGTGCAGACCGGGACATCTCCTATAATTCACCCCTCCACTTT,CASSADRDISYNSPLHF,TRBV6-1,few,-,TRBJ1-6
TGTGCCAGCACCGAGGGGATCAATCAGCCCCAGCATTTT,CASTEGINQPQHF,TRBV6-2/TRBV6-3,few,-,TRBJ1-5
TGCGCCAGCAGCCAAGATCAGGCGTTAGCGAGAACAGATACGCAGTATTTT,CASSQDQALARTDTQYF,TRBV4-1,few,-,TRBJ2-3
TGTGCCAGCATTCCCACCTCAGCGGGGGCCTTTCATATTGGGCAGTACTTC,CASIPTSAGAFHIGQYF,TRBV28,many,TRBD2,TRBJ2-7
TGTGCCAGTAGTTGGGGACAGATGGCCTACGAGCAGTACTTC,CASSWGQMAYEQYF,TRBV19,-,TRBD1,TRBJ2-7